Here is one T cell receptor beta chain with its context. Its antigen is as yet unknown. This entry is derived from a study of cytomegalovirus exposure and HLA in healthy donors. Study-level findings and limits: The study flagged about 160 TCR beta chains as cytomegalovirus-associated. Many donors shared some public TCRs, even though most TCR sequences were rare. The classifier, whose performance was assessed in both the original and validation cohorts, reportedly diagnosed cytomegalovirus status with high specificity and sensitivity. The authors confirmed in vitro that three CMV-associated chains were specific for CMV antigens.

The CDR3 loop spans 15 amino acids. The germline V gene has CDR1 LNHDA and CDR2 SQIVND (reference sequence). The V end was cut by 3 bases, the J end by 4 bases, with 13 bases between. TCRdb's copy holds only in-frame clones and misses some; the assay was immunoSEQ multiplex PCR. The table records around 190,000 clones, about 85% of them present only once. The source is a man aged 18 to 29 in good health and CMV-seropositive. The material sequenced was PBMCs. This sequence joins TRBV19 and TRBJ1-5; TRBD1 is a possible D gene (6 bases). Written as DNA, the CDR3 is TGTGCCAGTAGTATTCGGGGGGCTGATAATCAGCCCCAGCATTTT. Its translation: CASSIRGADNQPQHF.